This T cell receptor (beta chain) appears in the sequencing data of a study of radiation and T cells in renal cell carcinoma. The CDR3 spans 15 residues. Trimming took off 5 bases at V and 7 bases at J, with 17 bases between the two ends. In germline, CDR1 is SGHVS, CDR2 FNYEAQ. Details on this clone: Its target is unknown.

Noted time point: blood 2 weeks post-SBRT. Documented treatment: 15 Gy SBRT to primary tumor, nephrectomy 4 weeks later. Repertoires were generated with immunoSEQ multiplex PCR, while TCRdb's copy carries only in-frame clones and drops some. This table has roughly 150,000 clones, roughly 87% appearing once. Regarding the study as a whole: No pretreatment tumor biopsies were available for baseline clonotypes.

The source is a woman between 45 and 60 years old with renal cell carcinoma. The gene calls are TRBV7-6 and TRBJ1-4; TRBD1 might be the D (6 bases). Source: blood, taken from a patient whose treatment included radiotherapy and nephrectomy. CDR3 sequence: CASSPLGGKGEKLFF. In nucleotides, the CDR3 is TGTGCCAGCAGCCCACTAGGGGGTAAGGGTGAAAAACTGTTTTTT.